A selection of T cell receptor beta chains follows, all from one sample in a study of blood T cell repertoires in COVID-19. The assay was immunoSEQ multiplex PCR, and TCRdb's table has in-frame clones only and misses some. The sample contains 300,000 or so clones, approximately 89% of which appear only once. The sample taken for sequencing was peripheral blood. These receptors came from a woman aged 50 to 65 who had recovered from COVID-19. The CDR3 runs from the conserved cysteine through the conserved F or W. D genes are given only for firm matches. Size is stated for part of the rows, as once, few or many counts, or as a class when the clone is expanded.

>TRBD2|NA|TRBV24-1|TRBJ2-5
TGTGCCACCAGTGATTCCGGGAGGGGAGAGACCCAGTACTTC
CATSDSGRGETQYF
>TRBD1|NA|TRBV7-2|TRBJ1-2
TGTGCCAGCACACCCCGACAGGGGAATATCCATGGCTACACCTTC
CASTPRQGNIHGYTF
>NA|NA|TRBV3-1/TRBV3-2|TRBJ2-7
TGTGCCAGCAGCCAAGGGGGGCTAGCAATCCCACACGAGCAGTACTTC
CASSQGGLAIPHEQYF
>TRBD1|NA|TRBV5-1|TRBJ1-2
TGCGCCAGCAGCCCAGACAGGGGGTCCTATGGCTACACCTTC
CASSPDRGSYGYTF
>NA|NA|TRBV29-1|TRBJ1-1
TGCAGCGGCAGAAGGGGTTTCTTT
CSGRRGFF
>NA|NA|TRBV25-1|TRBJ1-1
TGTGCCAGCAGTGAATATGACGGGACACTGAACACTGAAGCTTTCTTT
CASSEYDGTLNTEAFF
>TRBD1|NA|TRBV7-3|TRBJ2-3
TGTGCCAGCAGCGGGGAAGGGACAGACCCCACAGATACGCAGTATTTT
CASSGEGTDPTDTQYF
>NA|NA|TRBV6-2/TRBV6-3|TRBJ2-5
TGTGCCAGCAGCCCCGGGGGACCGGATGAGACCCAGTACTTC
CASSPGGPDETQYF
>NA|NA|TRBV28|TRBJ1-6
TGTGCCAGCAGTCCTCGGGGACCCCTCCACTTT
CASSPRGPLHF
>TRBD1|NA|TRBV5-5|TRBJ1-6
TGTGCCAGCAGCTTGAAAGGGGGCGGGCTCCACTTT
CASSLKGGGLHF
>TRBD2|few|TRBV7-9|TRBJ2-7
TGTGCCAGCAGCTTAGTGACTAGCGGGGGCTACGAGCAGTACTTC
CASSLVTSGGYEQYF
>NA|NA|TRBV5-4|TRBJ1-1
TGTGCCAGCAGCTTAGGGGGTTCAAACACTGAAGCTTTCTTT
CASSLGGSNTEAFF
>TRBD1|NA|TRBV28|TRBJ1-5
TGTGCCAGCAGTGTCCGGGACAGGGGGCTTAATCAGCCCCAGCATTTT
CASSVRDRGLNQPQHF
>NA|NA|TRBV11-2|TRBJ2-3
TGTGCCAGCAGCCTTACAGGGGATACGCAGTATTTT
CASSLTGDTQYF
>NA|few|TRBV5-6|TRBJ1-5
TGTGCCAGCAGCTTGGCAGGGGTGCAGCCCCAGCATTTT
CASSLAGVQPQHF
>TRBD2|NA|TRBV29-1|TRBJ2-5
TGCAGCGTTGATGGGGAGGGCTTCGAGAAGCAAGAGACCCAGTACTTC
CSVDGEGFEKQETQYF
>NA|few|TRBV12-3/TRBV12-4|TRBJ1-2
TGTGCCAGCAGCCCCAGGGGCGACTATGGCTACACCTTC
CASSPRGDYGYTF
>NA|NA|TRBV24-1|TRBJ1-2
TGTGCCACCAGGGGCGACGACTATGGCTACACCTTC
CATRGDDYGYTF
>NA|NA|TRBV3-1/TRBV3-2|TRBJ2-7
TGTGCCAGCGCCCGGGGAGGTTCCACCTACGAGCAGTACTTC
CASARGGSTYEQYF
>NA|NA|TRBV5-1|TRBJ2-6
TGCGCCAGCAGCTCAGGAAACTCTGGGGCCAACGTCCTGACTTTC
CASSSGNSGANVLTF
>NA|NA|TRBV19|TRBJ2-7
TGTGCCAGTAGCACCCCCGACAGGTTCAACGAGCAGTACTTC
CASSTPDRFNEQYF
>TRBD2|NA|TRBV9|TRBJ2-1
TGTGCCAGCAGCCTCACTAGCGGCCCTTGGAGTGAGCAGTTCTTC
CASSLTSGPWSEQFF
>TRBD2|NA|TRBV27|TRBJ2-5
TGTGCCAGCCAATCCAGCGGGGGGTACCAAGAGACCCAGTACTTC
CASQSSGGYQETQYF
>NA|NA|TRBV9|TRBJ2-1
TGTGCCAGCAGCCTCCCGGAAGGCGGCTCCTACAATGAGCAGTTCTTC
CASSLPEGGSYNEQFF
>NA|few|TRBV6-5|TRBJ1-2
TGTGCCAGCAGTTCAGGGAAAGTCAGCGGCTACACCTTC
CASSSGKVSGYTF
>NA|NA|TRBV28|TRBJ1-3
TGTGCCAGCAGCCAGGGTTCTGGAAACACCATATATTTT
CASSQGSGNTIYF
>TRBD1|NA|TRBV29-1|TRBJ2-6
TGCAGCCCCCCCCGAGACAGGGACAACTCTGGGGCCAACGTCCTGACTTTC
CSPPRDRDNSGANVLTF
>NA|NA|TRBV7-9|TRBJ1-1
TGTGCCAGCAGCTTAGGCCCTAGGAGCACTGAAGCTTTCTTT
CASSLGPRSTEAFF
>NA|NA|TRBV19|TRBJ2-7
TGTGCCAGTAGTACAGGGTGGGGTTACGAGCAGTACTTC
CASSTGWGYEQYF
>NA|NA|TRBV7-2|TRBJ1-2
TGTGCCAGCAGCTCCGGGGGGGGATTGCGTGGCTACACCTTC
CASSSGGGLRGYTF
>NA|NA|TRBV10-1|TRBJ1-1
TGCGCCAGCAGTCTTGACAGGTTCGACACTGAAGCTTTCTTT
CASSLDRFDTEAFF
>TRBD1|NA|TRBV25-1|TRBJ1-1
TGTGCCAGCAGTCACATAAAGACAGGGGGAGCGGACACTGAAGCTTTCTTT
CASSHIKTGGADTEAFF
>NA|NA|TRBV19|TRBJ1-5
TGTGCCAGTAGTAAACCCGGGGGTAGCAATCAGCCCCAGCATTTT
CASSKPGGSNQPQHF
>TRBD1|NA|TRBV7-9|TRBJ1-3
TGTGCCGGACAGGGGGCCACGTCTGGAAACACCATATATTTT
CAGQGATSGNTIYF
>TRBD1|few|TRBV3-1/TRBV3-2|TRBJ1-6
TGTGCCAGCAGCGAAGTGGGGACAGGGGGGGATTCACCCCTCCACTTT
CASSEVGTGGDSPLHF
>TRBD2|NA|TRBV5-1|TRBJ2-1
TGCGCCAGCAGCTCACGTACTAGCGGGAGTTTGGAGCAGTTCTTC
CASSSRTSGSLEQFF
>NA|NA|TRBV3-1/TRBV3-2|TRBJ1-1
TGTGCCACCAAGAAAACGCAGGGTAACACTGAAGCTTTCTTT
CATKKTQGNTEAFF
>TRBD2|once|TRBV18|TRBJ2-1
TGTGCCAGCTCACCGAGAGCGGGGGGCGAGAATGAGCAGTTCTTC
CASSPRAGGENEQFF
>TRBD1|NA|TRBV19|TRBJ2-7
TGTGCCAGTAGTTACCGACAGGGGAGCGAGCAGTACTTC
CASSYRQGSEQYF
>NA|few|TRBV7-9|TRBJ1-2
TGTGCCAGCAGCCACTCTAGGGGATCGGGTGGCTACACCTTC
CASSHSRGSGGYTF
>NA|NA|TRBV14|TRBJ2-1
TGTGCCAGCAGCCGGGGACTCCCTGGGGGAGAGCAGTTCTTC
CASSRGLPGGEQFF
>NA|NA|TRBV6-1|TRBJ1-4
TGTGCCAGCAGTGAACCCTCAGGACAACATGAAAAACTGTTTTTT
CASSEPSGQHEKLFF
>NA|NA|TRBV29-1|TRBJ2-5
TGCAGCGTTTCAAGAACAGGGACCAAAGAGACCCAGTACTTC
CSVSRTGTKETQYF
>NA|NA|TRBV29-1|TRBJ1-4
TGCAGCGTTCTCACAGGGCCTTTTAATGAAAAACTGTTTTTT
CSVLTGPFNEKLFF
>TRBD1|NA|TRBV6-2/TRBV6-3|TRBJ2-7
TGTGCCAGCAGTATCCCGGGACAGACCTACGAGCAGTACTTC
CASSIPGQTYEQYF
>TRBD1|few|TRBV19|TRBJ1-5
TGTGCCTGCCAGGACAGGGGCAATCAGCCCCAGCATTTT
CACQDRGNQPQHF
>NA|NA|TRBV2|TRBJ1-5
TGTGCCAGCAGCCTGCGGGTGATAAGGGATCAGCCCCAGCATTTT
CASSLRVIRDQPQHF
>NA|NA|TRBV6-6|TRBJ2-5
TGTGCCACCTCCTTGGAGGGGACCCAGTACTTC
CATSLEGTQYF
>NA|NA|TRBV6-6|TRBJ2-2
TGTGCCACCACCATTCTGGCCGCGGGCACCGGGGAGCTGTTTTTT
CATTILAAGTGELFF
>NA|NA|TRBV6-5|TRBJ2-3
TGTGCCACAACCAGTACAGGGACAGATACGCAGTATTTT
CATTSTGTDTQYF
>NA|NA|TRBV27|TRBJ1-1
TGTGCCAGCAAACCGGGAGTGAACACTGAAGCTTTCTTT
CASKPGVNTEAFF
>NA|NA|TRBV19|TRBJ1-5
TGTGCCAGTACCAATTATCAGCCCCAGCATTTT
CASTNYQPQHF
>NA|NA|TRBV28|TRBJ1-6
TGTGCCAGCAGTTTACTGAGGATTTCACCCCTCCACTTT
CASSLLRISPLHF